This T cell receptor (beta chain) comes out of a study of T cells in Graves' hyperthyroidism and ophthalmopathy. Findings and limits, study-wide: Ophthalmopathy was separated from stable hyperthyroidism by a 13 V-J model.

These patients, aged 18 to 65, had recently diagnosed hyperthyroidism lasting under 2 months. Patients showing uncontrolled infection, other autoimmune disease, pregnancy or lactation were ineligible. Fresh peripheral blood, around 10 ml, yielded the PBMCs. RNA transcripts gave rise to amplified TCR beta CDR3 regions. The TCR CDR3 was amplified in a first-round RT-PCR using the HTBI primer set. TCRdb independently ran MiXCR on the multiplex PCR reads; one entry per CDR3 protein. This sample carries 470,000 or so distinct CDR3 sequences, under 25% of them seen once, and the ten largest clones take more than 25%. This clonotype has at least ten counts. Its antigen is not identified. Sample: blood. The sequence was collected from a man aged 18 to 29 with Graves' hyperthyroidism.

The CDR3 region is CASSLTGSTDLGYTF. In nucleotides, the CDR3 is TGTGCCAGCAGCTTAACCGGGAGCACGGATCTTGGCTACACCTTC. The chain combines TRBV7-3 with TRBJ1-2; D not certain. Trimming took 0 bases from V and 7 from J, leaving 15 bases between them. CDR1 is SGHTA, CDR2 FQGTGA, per germline. The CDR3 is made up of 15 amino acids.